The present entry profiles one T cell receptor (beta chain) with its context. These data are taken from a study of blood T cell repertoires in COVID-19. Study at large: COVID-19 samples from acute and convalescent phases originated in the United States, Italy and Spain. PBMCs, B-cell-depleted T cells, or T cells provided the cDNA or gDNA that made up the material.

Original processing methods: Amplification of reference gene primers was used by the study to estimate nucleated cell counts. Assay used: immunoSEQ multiplex PCR; TCRdb lists only in-frame clones, some missing. V, J and clone size were drawn from that table, and D and trimming were deduced from the DNA. Of around 63,000 clones in the sample, 70% to 90% are singletons; the top ten hold around 6.1%. There are 16 residues in the CDR3. Germline CDR1 KGHSH, CDR2 LQKENI. V shed 4 bases, J shed 7 bases, and the junction held 13 bases outside the gene matches. The receptor comes from a man in his 60s with acute or convalescent COVID-19. V and J are TRBV18 and TRBJ1-2; TRBD1 agrees at 9 bases. Sequencing used peripheral blood. CDR3 region: CASSRPSGQGASGYTF. CDR3 sequence (DNA): TGTGCCAGCTCACGCCCCTCGGGACAGGGAGCAAGTGGCTACACCTTC.